The present T cell receptor beta chain was sequenced within a study of a mutant IDH1 vaccine in newly diagnosed glioma. TCRdb keeps only in-frame clones here, not all; method: immunoSEQ multiplex PCR. This sample has fewer than 70,000 clones, with around 90% found just once. The time point is: week 5, during vaccination. Doses of 300 ug of mutant IDH1 20-mer peptide were given with topical imiquimod. About this clone: Its specificity is unknown.

This sequence originates from a woman aged 40 to 50 with glioma. The source was PBMCs, collected from a glioma patient whose treatment included an IDH1 peptide vaccine.

CDR3 in amino acids: CSEMRGLGRNTEAFF. The DNA of the CDR3 is TGCAGCGAAATGAGGGGGCTTGGTAGGAACACTGAAGCTTTCTTT. This chain uses TRBV29-1 with TRBJ1-1; TRBD1 aligns across 7 bases. Germline V CDR1 and CDR2: SQVTM, ANQGSEA. The V and J ends lost 7 bases and 1 base, in that order; junction bases with no gene match: 12. The CDR3 spans 15 residues.